Below are 22 T cell receptor beta chains sequenced from a single sample in a study of PD-1 blockade in classical Hodgkin lymphoma. The assay was immunoSEQ multiplex PCR, and TCRdb's table has in-frame clones only and misses some. The table includes about 37,000 clones, over 65% detected once. Every patient had relapsed following autologous stem cell transplantation, and cohorts differed in brentuximab vedotin exposure. This material consisted of peripheral blood mononuclear cells (PBMCs), taken before the second cycle of nivolumab. The receptors originated from a human donor with classical Hodgkin lymphoma.

The CDR3 sequence: CASSQSRDREETQYF. CDR3 sequence (DNA): TGCGCCAGCAGTCAATCGAGGGACAGGGAAGAGACCCAGTACTTC. V gene TRBV23-1 combines with J gene TRBJ2-5; TRBD1 matches 9 bases. TRBV23-1 belongs to the ORF category, with a function that is uncertain. The V gene end was trimmed by 0 bases and the J gene end by 3 bases; junction bases not matched to a gene: 2. The CDR3 spans 15 residues.

The J gene is TRBJ1-6, the V gene TRBV7-9, with D maybe TRBD1 (5 bases). V was cut by 4 bases and J by 2 bases, with 15 bases left in between. The CDR3 consists of 17 residues. CDR1 is SEHNR, CDR2 FQNEAQ, per germline (reference sequence). The CDR3 spells CASSSLWGRAYNSPLHF. The CDR3 nucleotides read TGTGCCAGCAGCTCTCTGTGGGGCAGGGCCTATAATTCACCCCTCCACTTT.

This clone is labeled medium-sized (0.01 to 0.1%). The CDR3 DNA reads TGCGCCAGCAGCCAAGAACTGTACACTGAAGCTTTCTTT. It codes for CASSQELYTEAFF. V usage is TRBV4-3 and J usage is TRBJ1-1, with D unclear. Germline V CDR1 and CDR2: LGHNA, YSLEER. V was trimmed by 0 bases and J by 3 bases, leaving 5 bases between them. CDR3 length: 13 amino acids.

The J gene is TRBJ1-1, the V gene TRBV4-1; TRBD1 matches 11 bases. The CDR3 runs to 17 residues. V lost 0 bases and J lost 1; bases outside the gene matches: 4. The germline V gene encodes CDR1 MGHRA and CDR2 YSYEKL. CDR3 DNA: TGCGCCAGCAGCCAAGAAGGGACAGGGGGTTCGAACACTGAAGCTTTCTTT. Protein sequence: CASSQEGTGGSNTEAFF.

The rearrangement joins TRBV19 to TRBJ1-5, with D unresolved. The CDR3 is 13 amino acids. V was shortened by 3 bases and J by 1 base, with 4 bases between the two germline ends. Germline V gene lookup returns CDR1 LNHDA and CDR2 SQIVND (reference sequence). The CDR3 loop is CASSMQSNQPQHF. The CDR3, as DNA: TGTGCCAGTAGTATGCAGAGCAATCAGCCCCAGCATTTT.

This chain joins TRBV30 and TRBJ1-2, with D hard to call. The V gene lost 0 bases and the J gene lost 5 bases, with 13 bases spanning the gap. This CDR3 is 14 amino acids long. Germline loops: CDR1 GTSNPN, CDR2 SVGIG (reference sequence). In DNA, the CDR3 is TGTGCCTGGAGTGTAGAAATGGCGGTTTATGGCTACACCTTC. Translated, it gives CAWSVEMAVYGYTF.

The chain carries TRBV9 and TRBJ1-4; D is unresolved. CDR1 and CDR2 (germline): SGDLS, YYNGEE. The CDR3 runs 10 residues. V was pared by 4 bases and J by 11 bases, with 6 bases between. The CDR3 reads CASSHRKLFF. CDR3 in DNA: TGTGCCAGCAGCCACCGTAAACTGTTTTTT.

V is TRBV11-2 and J is TRBJ1-3; no firm D call. Trimming left V 5 bases short and J 9 bases short, with 8 bases between. CDR3 length: 11 amino acids. Germline loops: CDR1 SGHAT, CDR2 FQNNGV. The CDR3 loop is CASSRGGTIYF. In DNA, the CDR3 is TGTGCCAGCAGCCGGGGTGGCACCATATATTTT.

This clone was recorded only once. As DNA, the CDR3 is TGTGCCAGCAGCCCACAGGGGCAGGAGCGGAAACTGTTTTTT. It specifies CASSPQGQERKLFF. V gene TRBV5-6 combines with J gene TRBJ1-4, with 7 positions matching TRBD1. Germline assignment: CDR1 SGHDT and CDR2 YYEEEE. The CDR3 runs to 14 residues. V shed 4 bases and J 11 bases; nucleotides not matched to a gene: 11.

The chain has TRBV7-7 and TRBJ2-3, with 7 bases fitting TRBD2. Unmatched junction bases numbered 9, after V lost 6 bases and J lost 3 bases. Germline assignment: CDR1 SSHAT and CDR2 FNYEAQ (reference sequence). This CDR3 spans 15 amino acids. Here the CDR3 reads CASSRAGTKTDTQYF. The DNA of the CDR3 is TGTGCCAGCAGTCGAGCGGGGACGAAAACAGATACGCAGTATTTT.

CDR3: CASSGASYEQYF. The CDR3, as DNA: TGTGCCAGCTCTGGGGCTTCCTACGAGCAGTACTTC. The V and J genes are TRBV18 and TRBJ2-7; a possible D gene is TRBD1 (5 bases). The germline V gene encodes CDR1 KGHSH and CDR2 LQKENI. The CDR3 length is 12 residues. V was shortened by 6 bases and J by 1 base, with 7 bases between the two germline ends.

This clone showed up just a few times. This chain joins TRBV10-3 and TRBJ1-3; D is ambiguous. Germline values: CDR1 ENHRY, CDR2 SYGVKD. V was cut by 11 bases and J by 1 base, with 12 bases left in between. The CDR3 extends over 13 amino acids. This CDR3 reads CAGRGGSGNTIYF. The CDR3 region has the DNA TGTGCCGGCCGGGGAGGTTCTGGAAACACCATATATTTT.

This clone was seen once. This chain connects TRBV27 to TRBJ2-7, with D unclear. Germline CDR1 is MNHEY and CDR2 is SMNVEV (reference sequence). The CDR3 runs 14 residues. Between the trimmed V and J ends, which lost 2 bases and 3 bases, there was a span of 11 bases. The CDR3 sequence: CASSLIGVNYEQYF. As DNA, the CDR3 is TGTGCCAGCAGTTTAATTGGGGTTAACTACGAGCAGTACTTC.

The V and J genes are TRBV7-8 and TRBJ2-4, with D tentatively TRBD1 (5 bases). Germline lookup yields CDR1 SGHVS and CDR2 FQNEAQ. V was pared by 5 bases and J by 3 bases, with 14 bases between. This CDR3 has 15 residues. The CDR3 DNA reads as TGTGCCAGCAGCGAGACAGTTTATGGCAAAAACATTCAGTACTTC. Its translation: CASSETVYGKNIQYF. Full variable domain (remainder filled in from reference TRBV7-8 and TRBJ2-4): GAGVSQSPRYKVAKRGQDVALRCDPISGHVSLFWYQQALGQGPEFLTYFQNEAQLDKSGLPSDRFFAERPEGSVSTLKIQRTQQEDSAVYLCASSETVYGKNIQYFGAGTRLSVL.

The table lists this clone with a few counts. The chain uses TRBV4-1 and TRBJ2-7; a weak D match, TRBD1 (7 bases). V shed 2 bases and J shed 5 bases, with 16 bases lying between them. This CDR3 has 15 amino acids. Germline CDR1 is MGHRA and CDR2 is YSYEKL. The CDR3: CASSQRSAGGNEQYF. CDR3 DNA sequence: TGCGCCAGCAGCCAACGTTCGGCAGGGGGGAACGAGCAGTACTTC.

The chain is built from TRBV27 and TRBJ2-4, with 7 bases fitting TRBD1. The V and J ends lost 5 bases and 4 bases, in that order; junction bases with no gene match: 11. CDR1 is MNHEY and CDR2 is SMNVEV in the germline V gene (reference sequence). The CDR3 is 16 amino acids. The CDR3 loop is CASSPHPGQTKNIQYF. The CDR3 region has the DNA TGTGCCAGCAGTCCTCATCCGGGACAGACAAAAAACATTCAGTACTTC.

This rearrangement joins TRBV14 to TRBJ2-7; D may be TRBD2 (7 bases). The germline V and J ends were trimmed by 4 bases and 4 bases, with 20 bases remaining between them. This CDR3 region has 16 residues. The germline V gene has CDR1 SGHDN and CDR2 FVKESK. This CDR3 reads CASSPRGGLPLYEQYF. Written as DNA, the CDR3 is TGTGCCAGCAGCCCTAGGGGGGGACTGCCTTTATACGAGCAGTACTTC.

The rearrangement joins TRBV6-6 to TRBJ2-7; D unclear. The CDR3 loop spans 12 amino acids. V was clipped by 8 bases and J by 0 bases, with 8 bases between them. The germline V gene encodes CDR1 MNHNY and CDR2 SVGAGI (reference sequence). The CDR3 here is CASGRTSYEQYF. CDR3 bases: TGTGCCAGCGGCAGGACCTCCTACGAGCAGTACTTC.

This chain links TRBV5-4 with TRBJ2-7; 7 nucleotides match TRBD1. In germline, CDR1 is SGHNT, CDR2 YYREEE (reference sequence). Losses at the gene ends were 4 bases for V and 2 bases for J; bases not matched to a gene: 9. This CDR3 is 15 amino acids long. The chain's CDR3 is CASSRDPGGTYEQYF. As DNA, the CDR3 is TGTGCCAGCAGCCGAGACCCAGGGGGAACCTACGAGCAGTACTTC.

The chain couples TRBV27 to TRBJ2-1; the D is unclear. The germline gives CDR1 MNHEY, CDR2 SMNVEV (reference sequence). Trimming took off 6 bases at V and 5 bases at J, with 8 bases between the two ends. The CDR3 spans 12 residues. The CDR3 loop is CASSFPNNEQFF. Here the CDR3 DNA reads TGTGCCAGCAGCTTCCCGAACAATGAGCAGTTCTTC.

J is TRBJ2-2 and V is TRBV6-5; D remains unclear. The CDR3 length is 16 residues. Between the trimmed V and J ends, which lost 3 bases and 0 bases, there was a span of 11 bases. Looked up from germline, CDR1 is MNHEY and CDR2 is SVGAGI. CDR3 residues: CASSYNRAPNTGELFF. For the CDR3, the DNA is TGTGCCAGCAGTTATAATAGGGCCCCGAACACCGGGGAGCTGTTTTTT.

This clone was seen at least ten times. The V and J genes are TRBV5-6 and TRBJ2-7; the D gene is possibly TRBD2 (6 bases). This CDR3 region has 14 residues. V shed 5 bases and J shed 1 base, with 13 bases lying between them. Germline CDR1 reads SGHDT; CDR2 reads YYEEEE. CDR3 protein: CASSPGGISYEQYF. The CDR3 nucleotides are TGTGCCAGCAGTCCTGGAGGGATTTCCTACGAGCAGTACTTC. The full variable domain, in which reference TRBV5-6 and TRBJ2-7 provide the parts outside the CDR3, is DAGVTQSPTHLIKTRGQQVTLRCSPKSGHDTVSWYQQALGQGPQFIFQYYEEEERQRGNFPDRFSGHQFPNYSSELNVNALLLGDSALYLCASSPGGISYEQYFGPGTRLTVT.